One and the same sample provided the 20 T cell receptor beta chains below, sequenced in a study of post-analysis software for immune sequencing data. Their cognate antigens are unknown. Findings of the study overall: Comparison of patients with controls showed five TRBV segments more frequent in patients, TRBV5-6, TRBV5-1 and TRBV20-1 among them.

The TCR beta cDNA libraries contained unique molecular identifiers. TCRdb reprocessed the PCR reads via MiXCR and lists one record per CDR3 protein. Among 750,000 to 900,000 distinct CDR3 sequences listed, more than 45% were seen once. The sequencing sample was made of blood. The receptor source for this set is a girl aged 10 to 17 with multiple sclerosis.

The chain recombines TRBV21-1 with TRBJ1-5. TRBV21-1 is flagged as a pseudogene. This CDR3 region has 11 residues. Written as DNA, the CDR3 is TGTGCCAGCAGGGGGTATCAGCCCCAGCATTTT. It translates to CASRGYQPQHF.

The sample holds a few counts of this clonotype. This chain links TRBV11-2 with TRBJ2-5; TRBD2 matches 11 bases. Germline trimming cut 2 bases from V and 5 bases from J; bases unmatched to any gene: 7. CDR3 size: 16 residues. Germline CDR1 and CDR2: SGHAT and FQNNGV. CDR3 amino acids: CASSLSIAGGLETQYF. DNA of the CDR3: TGTGCCAGCAGCTTATCGATAGCGGGAGGGCTTGAGACCCAGTACTTC.

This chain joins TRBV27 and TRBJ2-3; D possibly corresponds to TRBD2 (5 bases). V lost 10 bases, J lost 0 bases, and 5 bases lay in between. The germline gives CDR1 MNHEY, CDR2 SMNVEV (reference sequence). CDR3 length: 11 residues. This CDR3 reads CATGSTDTQYF. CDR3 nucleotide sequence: TGTGCCACGGGAAGCACAGATACGCAGTATTTT.

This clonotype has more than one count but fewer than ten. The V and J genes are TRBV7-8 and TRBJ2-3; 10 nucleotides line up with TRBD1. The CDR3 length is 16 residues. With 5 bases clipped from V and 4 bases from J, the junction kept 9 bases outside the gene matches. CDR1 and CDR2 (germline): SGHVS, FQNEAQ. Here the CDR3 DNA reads TGTGCCAGCAGCCCGCGACAGGGGGCGCCGGCAGATACGCAGTATTTT. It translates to CASSPRQGAPADTQYF.

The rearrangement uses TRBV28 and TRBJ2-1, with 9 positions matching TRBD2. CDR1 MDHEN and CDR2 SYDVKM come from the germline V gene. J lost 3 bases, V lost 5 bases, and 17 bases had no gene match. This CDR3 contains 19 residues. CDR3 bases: TGTGCCAGCAGTCCAGCCCTAGCGGGGTTCAATAAAAACTACAATGAGCAGTTCTTC. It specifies CASSPALAGFNKNYNEQFF.

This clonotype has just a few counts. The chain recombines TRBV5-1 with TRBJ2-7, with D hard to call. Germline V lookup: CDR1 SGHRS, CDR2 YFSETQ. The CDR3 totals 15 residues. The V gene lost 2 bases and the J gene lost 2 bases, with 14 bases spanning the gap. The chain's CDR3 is CASSFADPGAYEQYF. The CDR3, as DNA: TGCGCCAGCAGCTTTGCGGACCCTGGGGCCTACGAGCAGTACTTC.

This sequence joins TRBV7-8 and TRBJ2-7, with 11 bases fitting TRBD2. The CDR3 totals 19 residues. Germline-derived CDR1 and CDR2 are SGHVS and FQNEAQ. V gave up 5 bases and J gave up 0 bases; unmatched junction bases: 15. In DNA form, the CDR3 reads TGTGCCAGCAGCCCCAAATATGGGGGACTAGCGGTTCCCTCCTACGAGCAGTACTTC. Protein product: CASSPKYGGLAVPSYEQYF.

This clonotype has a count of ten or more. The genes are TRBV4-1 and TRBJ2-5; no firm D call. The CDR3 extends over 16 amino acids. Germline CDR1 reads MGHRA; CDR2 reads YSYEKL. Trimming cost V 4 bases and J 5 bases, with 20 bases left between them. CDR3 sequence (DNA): TGCGCCAGCAGCCCAGAGGCTGGGCCGCCGTGGGAGACCCAGTACTTC. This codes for CASSPEAGPPWETQYF.

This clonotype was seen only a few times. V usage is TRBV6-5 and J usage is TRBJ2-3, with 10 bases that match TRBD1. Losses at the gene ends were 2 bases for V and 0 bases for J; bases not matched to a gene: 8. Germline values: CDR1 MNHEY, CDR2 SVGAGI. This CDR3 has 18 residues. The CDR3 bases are TGTGCCAGCAGTTACCTCACCCGGACAGGGGGGAGCACAGATACGCAGTATTTT. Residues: CASSYLTRTGGSTDTQYF.

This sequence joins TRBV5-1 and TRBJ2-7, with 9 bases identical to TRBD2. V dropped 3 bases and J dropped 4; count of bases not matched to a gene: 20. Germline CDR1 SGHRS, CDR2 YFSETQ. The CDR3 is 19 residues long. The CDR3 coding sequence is TGCGCCAGCAGCTGGGGGACTAGCCACACCGAGCGGGAGGTGTACGAGCAGTACTTC. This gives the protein CASSWGTSHTEREVYEQYF. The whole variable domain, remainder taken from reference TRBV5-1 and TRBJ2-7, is KAGVTQTPRYLIKTRGQQVTLSCSPISGHRSVSWYQQTPGQGLQFLFEYFSETQRNKGNFPGRFSGRQFSNSRSEMNVSTLELGDSALYLCASSWGTSHTEREVYEQYFGPGTRLTVT.

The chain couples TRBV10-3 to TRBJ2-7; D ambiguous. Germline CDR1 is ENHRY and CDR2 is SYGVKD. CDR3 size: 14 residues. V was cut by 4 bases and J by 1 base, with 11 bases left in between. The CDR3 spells CAISAKGGSYEQYF. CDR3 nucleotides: TGTGCCATCAGTGCGAAGGGTGGGTCCTACGAGCAGTACTTC.

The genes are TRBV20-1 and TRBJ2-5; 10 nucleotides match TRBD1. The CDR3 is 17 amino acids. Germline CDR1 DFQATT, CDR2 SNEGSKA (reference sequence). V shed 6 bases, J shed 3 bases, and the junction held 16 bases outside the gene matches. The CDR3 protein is CSATLATGGGMEETQYF. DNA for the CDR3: TGCAGTGCCACCTTGGCGACAGGGGGCGGTATGGAAGAGACCCAGTACTTC.

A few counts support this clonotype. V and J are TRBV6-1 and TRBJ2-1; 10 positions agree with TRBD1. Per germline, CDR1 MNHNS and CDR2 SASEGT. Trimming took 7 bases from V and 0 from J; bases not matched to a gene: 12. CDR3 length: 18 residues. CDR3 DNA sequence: TGTGCCAGCACCTTCGACAGGGGGCGTCCCCCCTCCTACAATGAGCAGTTCTTC. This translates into CASTFDRGRPPSYNEQFF.

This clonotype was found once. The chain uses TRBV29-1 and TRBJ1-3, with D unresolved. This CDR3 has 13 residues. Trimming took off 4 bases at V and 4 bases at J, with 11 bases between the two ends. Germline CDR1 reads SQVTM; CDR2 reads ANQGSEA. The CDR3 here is CSVGSSWGNTIYF. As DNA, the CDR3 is TGCAGCGTTGGATCCAGCTGGGGAAACACCATATATTTT.

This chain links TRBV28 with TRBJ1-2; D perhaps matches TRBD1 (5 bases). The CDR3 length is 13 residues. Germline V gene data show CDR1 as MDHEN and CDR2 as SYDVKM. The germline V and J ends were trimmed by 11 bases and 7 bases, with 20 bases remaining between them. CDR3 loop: CAYRTGPSGGYTF. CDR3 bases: TGTGCCTACCGAACGGGGCCCTCGGGTGGCTACACCTTC.

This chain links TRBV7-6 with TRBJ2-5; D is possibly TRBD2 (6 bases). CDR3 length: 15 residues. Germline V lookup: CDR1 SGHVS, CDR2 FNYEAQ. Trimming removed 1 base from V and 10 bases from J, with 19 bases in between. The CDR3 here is CASSLGATPGDNQYF. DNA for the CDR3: TGTGCCAGCAGCTTAGGAGCAACGCCGGGGGATAACCAGTACTTC. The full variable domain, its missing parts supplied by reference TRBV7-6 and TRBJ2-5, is GAGVSQSPRYKVTKRGQDVALRCDPISGHVSLYWYRQALGQGPEFLTYFNYEAQQDKSGLPNDRFSAERPEGSISTLTIQRTEQRDSAMYRCASSLGATPGDNQYFGPGTRLLVL.

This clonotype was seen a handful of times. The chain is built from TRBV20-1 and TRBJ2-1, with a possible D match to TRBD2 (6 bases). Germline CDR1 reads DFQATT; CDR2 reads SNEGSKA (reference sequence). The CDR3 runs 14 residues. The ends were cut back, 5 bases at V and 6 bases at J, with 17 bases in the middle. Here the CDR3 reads CSAGGLLASNEQFF. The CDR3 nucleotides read TGCAGTGCTGGTGGTCTGCTAGCGAGCAATGAGCAGTTCTTC.

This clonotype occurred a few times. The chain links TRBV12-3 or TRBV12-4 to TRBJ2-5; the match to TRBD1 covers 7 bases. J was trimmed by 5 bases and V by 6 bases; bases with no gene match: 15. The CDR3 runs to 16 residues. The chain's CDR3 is CASSENRGRPGETQYF. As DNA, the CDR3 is TGTGCCAGCAGCGAAAACAGGGGTAGACCCGGGGAGACCCAGTACTTC.

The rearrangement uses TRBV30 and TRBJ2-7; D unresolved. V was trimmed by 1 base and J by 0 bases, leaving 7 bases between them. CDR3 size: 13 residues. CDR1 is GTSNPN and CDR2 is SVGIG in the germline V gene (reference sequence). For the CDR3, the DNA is TGTGCCTGGAGTGGGGCTAGCTCCTACGAGCAGTACTTC. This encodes CAWSGASSYEQYF.

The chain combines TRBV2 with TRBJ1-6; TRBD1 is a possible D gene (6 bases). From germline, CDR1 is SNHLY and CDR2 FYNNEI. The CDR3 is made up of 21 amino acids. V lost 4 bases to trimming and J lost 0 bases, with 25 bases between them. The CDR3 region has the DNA TGTGCCAGCAGTGTCTCGGCCGAGGTCTCGGACAGTAGCTCCTATAATTCACCCCTCCACTTT. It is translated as CASSVSAEVSDSSSYNSPLHF.